This T cell receptor (beta chain) was found in a study of high-grade serous ovarian cancer treatment subgroups. As for this clone: The antigen remains undetermined.

The CDR3 consists of 15 residues. V was clipped by 4 bases and J by 1 base, with 12 bases between them. Germline values: CDR1 ENHRY, CDR2 SYGVKD. Tumor samples were obtained before definitive surgery or chemotherapy. Notes on the study in general: Repertoire analysis covered CDR3 alone, not CDR1 or CDR2.

The table came from immunoSEQ multiplex PCR; TCRdb's copy has only in-frame clones and leaves some out. Of several thousand clones listed, about 69% are singletons. The gene calls are TRBV10-3 and TRBJ2-3, with a weak D call TRBD2 (6 bases). The sequenced material came from tumor tissue. The clonotype originates from a human donor with high-grade serous ovarian cancer. CDR3 protein: CAISGGGVGTDTQYF. Here the CDR3 DNA reads TGTGCCATCAGTGGGGGCGGGGTGGGCACAGATACGCAGTATTTT.